The 14 T cell receptor beta chains below come from one sample, sequenced in a study of T cell repertoires in aging, cancer and after chemotherapy. Peripheral blood genomic DNA, not sorted cells or RNA, was the template. Multiplex touch-down PCR with TRB-A/B primers amplified rearranged V-D-J TRB sequences. From the multiplex PCR reads, TCRdb called clonotypes with MiXCR, one entry per CDR3 protein. The sample lists thousands of distinct CDR3 sequences; around 70% were seen once. Sequences were obtained from blood. Receptor source: a human donor with a solid tumor.

The V and J genes are TRBV20-1 and TRBJ1-3, with D unclear. Germline assignment: CDR1 DFQATT and CDR2 SNEGSKA (reference sequence). Deletions cut 3 bases from V and 0 bases from J, with 12 bases between. There are 15 residues in the CDR3. For the CDR3, the DNA is TGCAGTGCTAGGCCCCGTCGTAGCTCTGGAAACACCATATATTTT. The encoded protein is CSARPRRSSGNTIYF.

This chain connects TRBV6-1 to TRBJ2-7; D is ambiguous. Germline V gives CDR1 MNHNS, CDR2 SASEGT. The CDR3 has 12 residues. With 5 bases removed from V and 2 bases from J, the gap between germline ends came to 7 bases. The CDR3 DNA is TGTGCCAGCAGTTACGGACCCTACGAGCAGTACTTC. This sequence encodes CASSYGPYEQYF.

The J gene is TRBJ2-3, the V gene TRBV5-1; 7 bases align to TRBD2. Germline V gene lookup returns CDR1 SGHRS and CDR2 YFSETQ. The CDR3 totals 16 residues. V shed 0 bases and J 0 bases; nucleotides not matched to a gene: 4. This CDR3 reads CASSLGLAPSTDTQYF. CDR3 coding DNA: TGCGCCAGCAGCTTGGGACTAGCACCTAGCACAGATACGCAGTATTTT.

This sequence joins TRBV19 and TRBJ1-2; D perhaps matches TRBD1 (6 bases). The V gene's germline CDR1 is LNHDA and CDR2 SQIVND (reference sequence). V dropped 5 bases and J dropped 5 bases, with 21 bases sitting between them. This CDR3 region has 16 residues. CDR3 loop: CASSPSLGRGAYGYTF. The CDR3 bases are TGTGCCAGTAGTCCCTCTCTTGGCAGGGGCGCATATGGCTACACCTTC.

The chain couples TRBV7-2 to TRBJ1-6; D ambiguous. V dropped 1 base and J dropped 7 bases, with 11 bases sitting between them. Germline CDR1 reads SGHTA; CDR2 reads FQGNSA. The CDR3 runs 15 residues. The CDR3 reads CASSLGPRRNSPLHF. In DNA form, the CDR3 reads TGTGCCAGCAGCTTAGGCCCCCGACGGAATTCACCCCTCCACTTT.

For this clonotype: One end of the junction fails to match germline, which may point to a read error. The rearrangement joins TRBV6-1 to TRBJ1-5; TRBD1 matches at 9 bases. The CDR3 runs to 17 residues. CDR1 is MNHNS and CDR2 is SASEGT in the germline V gene. CDR3 amino acids: CAISDRGGQGSNQPQHF. The CDR3 bases are TGTGCCATCAGTGATCGAGGTGGACAGGGGAGCAATCAGCCCCAGCATTTT.

CDR3 coding DNA: TGTGCCAGCTCACCAGGGGCAGGGTGGAAGAACACTGAAGCTTTCTTT. The encoded protein is CASSPGAGWKNTEAFF. The V gene is TRBV18, the J gene TRBJ1-1; D is perhaps TRBD1 (5 bases). CDR3 size: 16 residues. V lost 2 bases, J lost 1 base, and 14 bases lay in between. CDR1 is KGHSH, CDR2 LQKENI, per germline.

The rearrangement uses TRBV5-1 and TRBJ1-6; possibly TRBD1 for D (6 bases). The CDR3 is 14 amino acids. Germline-derived CDR1 and CDR2 are SGHRS and YFSETQ. The ends were cut back, 4 bases at V and 8 bases at J, with 13 bases in the middle. The CDR3 nucleotides read TGCGCCAGCAGCCCTGGACAGATCGATTCACCCCTCCACTTT. Encoded protein: CASSPGQIDSPLHF.

This clonotype was recorded once. CDR3 protein: CASSVGQRQTQYF. CDR3 coding DNA: TGTGCCAGTAGTGTCGGGCAGAGACAGACCCAGTACTTC. The J gene is TRBJ2-5, the V gene TRBV19, with D unclear. CDR1 is LNHDA and CDR2 is SQIVND in the germline V gene (reference sequence). CDR3 length equals 13 residues. With 5 bases removed from V and 6 bases from J, the gap between germline ends came to 13 bases.

The rearrangement links TRBV6-8 to TRBJ2-1; 13 positions agree with TRBD2. Trimming cost V 6 bases and J 9 bases; bases outside gene matches: 17. Germline values: CDR1 MNHGY, CDR2 SAAAGT. The CDR3 runs to 18 residues. In DNA form, the CDR3 reads TGTGCCAGCAGACCTACTAGCGGGAGGGCCCAAACGGTCGGTGAGCAGTTCTTC. Its translation: CASRPTSGRAQTVGEQFF.

The rearrangement joins TRBV5-6 to TRBJ1-4; no firm D call. Germline V gene lookup returns CDR1 SGHDT and CDR2 YYEEEE. The V and J ends lost 2 bases and 0 bases respectively, with 5 bases between them. The length of the CDR3 is 14 residues. The CDR3 DNA follows: TGTGCCAGCAGCTTCAAAGCAACTAATGAAAAACTGTTTTTT. It translates to CASSFKATNEKLFF.

The genes are TRBV6-1 and TRBJ2-1, with 7 bases fitting TRBD1. The CDR3 spans 15 residues. Germline assignment: CDR1 MNHNS and CDR2 SASEGT. Trimming cost V 5 bases and J 7 bases; bases outside gene matches: 11. The CDR3 DNA follows: TGTGCCAGCAGTTCCCCGGGACAGCTCTCTAATGAGCAGTTCTTC. Translating gives CASSSPGQLSNEQFF.

The V call is TRBV7-2, the J call TRBJ1-1; 8 bases are a match to TRBD1. The J segment lost 1 base and the V segment lost 5 bases, leaving 9 bases of the junction unmatched. The CDR3 is made up of 16 amino acids. CDR1 is SGHTA and CDR2 is FQGNSA in the germline V gene. CDR3 sequence (DNA): TGTGCCAGCAGCGCGAAGAGGACAGGGTGGAACACTGAAGCTTTCTTT. Translated: CASSAKRTGWNTEAFF.

The chain uses TRBV15 and TRBJ2-1; D is ambiguous. The CDR3 has 12 amino acids. Germline CDR1 is LNHNV and CDR2 is YYDKDF (reference sequence). Trimming pared 4 bases from V and 3 bases from J, leaving 4 bases between. In nucleotides, the CDR3 is TGTGCCACCAGCACCGACTACAATGAGCAGTTCTTC. This codes for CATSTDYNEQFF. The full variable domain, its missing parts supplied by reference TRBV15 and TRBJ2-1, is DAMVIQNPRYQVTQFGKPVTLSCSQTLNHNVMYWYQQKSSQAPKLLFHYYDKDFNNEADTPDNFQSRRPNTSFCFLDIRSPGLGDTAMYLCATSTDYNEQFFGPGTRLTVL.